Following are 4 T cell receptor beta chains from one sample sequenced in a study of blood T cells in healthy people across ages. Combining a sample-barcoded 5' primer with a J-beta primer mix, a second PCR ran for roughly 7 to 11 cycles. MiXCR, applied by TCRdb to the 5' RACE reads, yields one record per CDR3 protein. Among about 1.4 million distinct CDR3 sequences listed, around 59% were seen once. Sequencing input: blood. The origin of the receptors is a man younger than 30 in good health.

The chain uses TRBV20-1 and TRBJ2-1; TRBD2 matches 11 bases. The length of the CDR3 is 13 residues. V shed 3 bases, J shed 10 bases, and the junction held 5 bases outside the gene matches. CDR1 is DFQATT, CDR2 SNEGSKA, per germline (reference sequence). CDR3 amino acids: CSASSGGAREQFF. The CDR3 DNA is TGCAGTGCTAGTAGCGGGGGGGCCCGAGAGCAGTTCTTC.

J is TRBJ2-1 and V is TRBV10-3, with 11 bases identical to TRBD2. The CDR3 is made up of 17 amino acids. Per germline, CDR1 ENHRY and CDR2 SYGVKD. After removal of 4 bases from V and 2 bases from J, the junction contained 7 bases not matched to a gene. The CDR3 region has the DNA TGTGCCATCAGTGGGGGTAGCGGGAGGGGCACCTACAATGAGCAGTTCTTC. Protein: CAISGGSGRGTYNEQFF.

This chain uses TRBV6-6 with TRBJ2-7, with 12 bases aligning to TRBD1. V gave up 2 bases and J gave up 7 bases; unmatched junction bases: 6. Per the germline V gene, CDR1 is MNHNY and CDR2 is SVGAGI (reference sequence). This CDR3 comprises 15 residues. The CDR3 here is CASSYTGQGAREQYF. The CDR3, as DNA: TGTGCCAGCAGTTACACGGGACAGGGGGCGCGGGAGCAGTACTTC.

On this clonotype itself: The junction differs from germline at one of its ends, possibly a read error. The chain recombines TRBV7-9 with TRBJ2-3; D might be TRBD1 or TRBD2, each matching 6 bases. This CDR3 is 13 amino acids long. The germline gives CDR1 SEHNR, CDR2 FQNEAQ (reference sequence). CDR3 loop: CASSLEGADTQYF. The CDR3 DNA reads TGCGCCAGCAGCTTGGAGGGGGCAGATACGCAGTATTTT.